Following are 10 T cell receptor beta chains from one sample sequenced in a study of blood T cell repertoires in COVID-19. Profiled with immunoSEQ multiplex PCR; TCRdb holds only in-frame clones, not every one. The data hold approximately 210,000 clones, with roughly 86% observed a single time. Sequencing was carried out using peripheral blood. The origin of the receptors is a woman between 35 and 50 years old with acute or convalescent COVID-19.

The J gene is TRBJ2-1, the V gene TRBV6-2 or TRBV6-3; D is perhaps TRBD2 (7 bases). Trimming stripped 2 bases from V and 0 bases from J, with 11 bases between. From germline, CDR1 is MNHEY and CDR2 SVGEGT. The CDR3 runs to 16 residues. CDR3 coding DNA: TGTGCCAGCAGTTACGGGGGGGCCAACTCCTACAATGAGCAGTTCTTC. It codes for CASSYGGANSYNEQFF.

This sequence joins TRBV3-1 (or the pseudogene TRBV3-2) and TRBJ2-7; TRBD2 matches 7 bases. CDR1 is LGHDT and CDR2 is YNNKEL in the germline V gene (reference sequence). This CDR3 comprises 14 residues. V shed 8 bases and J 0 bases; nucleotides not matched to a gene: 7. The DNA for the CDR3 is TGTGCCAGCTCCGCGGGCGGGAGCTCCTACGAGCAGTACTTC. Its translation is CASSAGGSSYEQYF.

The rearrangement joins TRBV19 to TRBJ2-7; D possibly corresponds to TRBD2 (6 bases). Germline V gene data show CDR1 as LNHDA and CDR2 as SQIVND (reference sequence). This CDR3 has 13 residues. V lost 5 bases and J lost 6, with 14 bases in between. The CDR3 protein is CASSPTVGGEQYF. In DNA form, the CDR3 reads TGTGCCAGTAGTCCCACGGTGGGGGGCGAGCAGTACTTC.

The chain has TRBV29-1 and TRBJ1-4; possible D gene TRBD1, 6 bases. Germline V gene data show CDR1 as SQVTM and CDR2 as ANQGSEA. The CDR3 extends over 12 amino acids. The V end lost 6 bases, the J end lost 7 bases, and 12 bases lay between the germline ends. CDR3 DNA: TGCAGCGTAGAGGGGGAGAGTGAAAAACTGTTTTTT. This sequence encodes CSVEGESEKLFF.

The J gene is TRBJ1-1, the V gene TRBV7-2, with D possibly matching TRBD1 (5 bases). This CDR3 contains 14 residues. V lost 1 base and J lost 2, with 8 bases in between. In germline, CDR1 is SGHTA, CDR2 FQGNSA. The CDR3 loop reads CASSLGQFNTEAFF. In DNA, the CDR3 is TGTGCCAGCAGCTTAGGACAGTTTAACACTGAAGCTTTCTTT.

This clone has only one observation. The gene calls are TRBV7-2 and TRBJ2-3, with 9 bases lining up with TRBD1. This CDR3 contains 14 residues. Trimming took 2 bases from V and 5 from J; bases not matched to a gene: 2. Per the germline V gene, CDR1 is SGHTA and CDR2 is FQGNSA. The CDR3 bases are TGTGCCAGCAGCTTAACAGGGGGCGTAGATACGCAGTATTTT. Its translation is CASSLTGGVDTQYF.

J is TRBJ1-5 and V is TRBV2; D not resolved. Trimming pared 5 bases from V and 5 bases from J, leaving 10 bases between. Germline CDR1 is SNHLY and CDR2 is FYNNEI. CDR3 length: 13 residues. The CDR3 DNA is TGTGCCAGCAGTCCTCGGCGGGATCAGCCCCAGCATTTT. Its translation: CASSPRRDQPQHF.

This clone was recorded a few times. The genes are TRBV7-6 and TRBJ1-4; possibly TRBD1 for D (5 bases). The V end lost 0 bases, the J end lost 8 bases, and 10 bases lay between the germline ends. The CDR3 consists of 14 residues. CDR1 and CDR2 (germline): SGHVS, FNYEAQ. The CDR3 loop is CASSLAGGKEKLFF. CDR3 sequence (DNA): TGTGCCAGCAGCTTAGCCGGGGGAAAGGAAAAACTGTTTTTT.

This chain connects TRBV4-1 to TRBJ1-6, with D unclear. The CDR3 is 15 amino acids. V was cut by 1 base and J by 9 bases, with 13 bases left in between. Germline assignment: CDR1 MGHRA and CDR2 YSYEKL. For the CDR3, the DNA is TGCGCCAGCAGCCAAGGGGCGCAATACAGTTCACCCCTCCACTTT. Amino acids: CASSQGAQYSSPLHF.

This clone occurred once. This sample also contains other DNA sequences that code for the same CDR3. The rearrangement links TRBV30 to TRBJ2-1; 8 nucleotides match TRBD1. From germline, CDR1 is GTSNPN and CDR2 SVGIG (reference sequence). The CDR3 is 14 amino acids. The CDR3 region is CAWASGTGYNEQFF. DNA for the CDR3: TGTGCTTGGGCTTCCGGGACAGGATACAATGAGCAGTTCTTC. The variable domain in full, completed from reference TRBV30 and TRBJ2-1, reads SQTIHQWPATLVQPVGSPLSLECTVEGTSNPNLYWYRQAAGRGLQLLFYSVGIGQISSEVPQNLSASRPQDRQFILSSKKLLLSDSGFYLCAWASGTGYNEQFFGPGTRLTVL.